This T cell receptor beta chain is drawn from a study of T cells after yellow fever vaccination. The CDR3 runs to 14 residues. V lost 2 bases and J 4 bases, leaving 8 bases between the germline ends. From germline, CDR1 is MNHEY and CDR2 SVGAGI. As to this clonotype: What it binds is unknown.

Study-level findings and limits: Reappearance after the booster was seen for most primary-vaccination clones, at more than 95% CD4 and 75% to 90% CD8. Repertoires sorted by FACS could include abundant clonotypes that are contaminants from the bulk population.

The authors made TCR cDNA by 5'RACE template switching, adding a universal primer site and UMIs. MiXCR, run by TCRdb on the 5' RACE reads, gives a single entry per CDR3 protein. The repertoire holds roughly 350,000 distinct CDR3 sequences, with roughly 4.3% as singletons. This clonotype was obtained from a man between 18 and 29 years old who received the YFV17D yellow fever vaccine. The specimen was PBMCs, collected 5 days after the yellow fever booster vaccination. The V call is TRBV6-5, the J call TRBJ1-4; D remains unclear. DNA for the CDR3: TGTGCCAGCAGTTACGGCAGGCTTAATGAAAAACTGTTTTTT. Amino acid sequence: CASSYGRLNEKLFF.